This record concerns one T cell receptor (beta chain) sequence. Antigen: not known. These data belong to a study of cytomegalovirus exposure and HLA in healthy donors. Regarding the study as a whole: What a later analysis reportedly showed was that an Asian-associated ancestry cluster had fewer N-insertions than the approximately 670-donor mean. DRB1 had the most TCR associations and HLA-C the fewest, a later analysis found, with rates varying by HLA locus. No immune exposure information besides CMV serostatus was available.

Although they were nominally healthy when sampled, donors likely had unrecorded immune exposures. There are 16 residues in the CDR3. V gave up 4 bases and J gave up 4 bases; unmatched junction bases: 11. Germline values: CDR1 SGDLS, CDR2 YYNGEE. Use of 60 Vbeta and 13 Jbeta primers characterized the PCR. Some clones are missing from TCRdb's copy, which holds only in-frame ones; the method was immunoSEQ multiplex PCR. The sample shows tens of thousands of clones, over 75% of them seen only once. The receptor comes from a male donor in good health and CMV-seropositive. The specimen was PBMCs. The chain employs TRBV9 and TRBJ2-3, with 8 bases aligning to TRBD2. CDR3 nucleotide sequence: TGTGCCAGCAGCTCCCGGGGGGGGGAGATTTCAGATACGCAGTATTTT. It codes for CASSSRGGEISDTQYF.